This is a list of T cell receptor beta chains from one sample in a study of blood T cell repertoires in COVID-19. Some clones are missing from TCRdb's copy, which holds only in-frame ones; the method was immunoSEQ multiplex PCR. This table holds approximately 130,000 clones, around 85% found once. Sequencing was performed on peripheral blood. These receptors were collected from a woman aged 45-65 years who had recovered from COVID-19. The CDR3 runs from the conserved cysteine through the conserved F or W. Each record gives: clone size, J gene, D gene, V gene, CDR3 DNA, CDR3 protein. A D gene is named only where the DNA matches it firmly. Rows may omit the clone size; those that give it use once, few, many or a size class.

size: few; J: TRBJ2-7; D: TRBD2; V: TRBV11-2; DNA: TGTGCCAGCAGTTGGACTAGCGGTTCCTACGAGCAGTACTTC; CDR3: CASSWTSGSYEQYF
size: few; J: TRBJ1-4; D: .; V: TRBV3-1/TRBV3-2; DNA: TGTGCCAGCAGCCAAGACAGGGGTTATGGAAAACTGTTTTTT; CDR3: CASSQDRGYGKLFF
size: .; J: TRBJ1-1; D: TRBD1; V: TRBV24-1; DNA: TGTGCCACCAGTGACCCCGGGACAGAGCTTTGGTTT; CDR3: CATSDPGTELWF
size: .; J: TRBJ2-1; D: TRBD2; V: TRBV7-9; DNA: TGTGCCAGCAGCTTGGCACCGGGACTATCGGAATACAATGAGCAGTTCTTC; CDR3: CASSLAPGLSEYNEQFF
size: .; J: TRBJ1-1; D: .; V: TRBV15; DNA: TGTGCCACCAGGGAGGTCGGGGTAGGCACTGAAGCTTTCTTT; CDR3: CATREVGVGTEAFF
size: .; J: TRBJ1-6; D: .; V: TRBV2; DNA: TGTGCCAGCAGTGAACCCCCTGGGCAGGGTCCTAATTCACCCCTCCACTTT; CDR3: CASSEPPGQGPNSPLHF
size: .; J: TRBJ1-6; D: .; V: TRBV5-5; DNA: TGTGCCAGCAGCTTGGTGCCAGGAACCTCCAATAATTCACCCCTCCACTTT; CDR3: CASSLVPGTSNNSPLHF
size: .; J: TRBJ1-1; D: TRBD1; V: TRBV11-3; DNA: TGTGCCAGCAGCCGACAGGGGTGGGGCACTGAAGCTTTCTTT; CDR3: CASSRQGWGTEAFF
size: .; J: TRBJ2-3; D: .; V: TRBV11-2; DNA: TGTGCCAGCAGCGCAAGCGCAGATACGCAGTATTTT; CDR3: CASSASADTQYF
size: .; J: TRBJ1-4; D: .; V: TRBV19; DNA: TGTGCCAGTACGGTGTCCGCCTCGGGAAAACTGTTTTTT; CDR3: CASTVSASGKLFF
size: .; J: TRBJ1-2; D: TRBD1; V: TRBV7-8; DNA: TGTGCCAGCAGCTTACGCGGGACAGAGGAAGTTGGTAACTATGGCTACACCTTC; CDR3: CASSLRGTEEVGNYGYTF
size: .; J: TRBJ1-2; D: TRBD1; V: TRBV9; DNA: TGTGCCAGCAGCGTAGGACAGGGTATTGAAGGCTACACCTTC; CDR3: CASSVGQGIEGYTF
size: few; J: TRBJ1-1; D: TRBD1; V: TRBV19; DNA: TGTGCCAGTACCCCGACAGGGGGCTTGTACACTGAAGCTTTCTTT; CDR3: CASTPTGGLYTEAFF
size: .; J: TRBJ2-1; D: .; V: TRBV7-9; DNA: TGTGCCAGCAGCTTAAAGGGGTATGAGCAGTTCTTC; CDR3: CASSLKGYEQFF
size: .; J: TRBJ2-1; D: .; V: TRBV20-1; DNA: TGCAGTGCTAGTAGGGGTGGGGTCTACAATGAGCAGTTCTTC; CDR3: CSASRGGVYNEQFF
size: .; J: TRBJ1-1; D: .; V: TRBV7-9; DNA: TGTGCCAGCAGCGATAGAAGGAACACTGAAGCTTTCTTT; CDR3: CASSDRRNTEAFF
size: .; J: TRBJ1-6; D: .; V: TRBV2; DNA: TGTGCCAGCAGCAATCAGGGCTCACGGTCACCCCTCCACTTT; CDR3: CASSNQGSRSPLHF
size: .; J: TRBJ1-4; D: .; V: TRBV7-2; DNA: TGTGCCAGCAGCCCCCGGTGGAGGGGTAATGAAAAACTGTTTTTT; CDR3: CASSPRWRGNEKLFF
size: .; J: TRBJ2-2; D: .; V: TRBV7-2; DNA: TGTGCCAGCAGCGCCAGCAGGGGTGCGGGCGGGGAGCTGTTTTTT; CDR3: CASSASRGAGGELFF